A selection of T cell receptor beta chains follows, all from one sample in a study of early T cells in non-severe SARS-CoV-2 infection. Each CDR3 protein is one row after TCRdb ran MiXCR on the 5' RACE reads. This sample has 60,000 to 75,000 distinct CDR3 sequences, with around 10% found just once. Material: whole blood, obtained at baseline. These receptors originate from an adult who was a healthcare worker with PCR-confirmed SARS-CoV-2 infection or an uninfected control (not recorded which). The CDR3 runs from the conserved cysteine through the conserved F or W. A D gene is named only where the DNA matches it firmly. Expanded clones get a size class; other rows say once, few or many, or leave the size out.

D	V	J	size	DNA	CDR3
TRBD2	TRBV19	TRBJ2-3	few	TGTGCCAGTAGTATCTATAGCGGGGCCACAGATACGCAGTATTTT	CASSIYSGATDTQYF
TRBD1	TRBV7-2	TRBJ1-1	NA	TGTGCCAGCAGCTCCCGACAGGGGGCGGGTGACACTGAAGCTTTCTTT	CASSSRQGAGDTEAFF
TRBD1	TRBV7-9	TRBJ1-4	many	TGTGCCAGCAGCTTCGGACAGGGGGTCGAAAAACTGTTTTTT	CASSFGQGVEKLFF
NA	TRBV18	TRBJ2-7	NA	TGTGCCAGCTCTCCAGAGGGACAAGGCAAGTACTTC	CASSPEGQGKYF
TRBD2	TRBV20-1	TRBJ2-7	NA	TGCAGTGCTAGAGTTGGTAGCGGGACCTACGAGCAGTACTTC	CSARVGSGTYEQYF
NA	TRBV12-3/TRBV12-4	TRBJ2-7	NA	TGTGCCAGCAGCGGACAAACCGACTACGAGCAGTACTTC	CASSGQTDYEQYF
NA	TRBV9	TRBJ1-6	few	TGTGCCAGCAGCGTCGGAAATTCACCCCTCCACTTT	CASSVGNSPLHF
NA	TRBV2	TRBJ2-2	few	TGTGCCAGCAGTCTATCGCGGTCTTCGAAACGGGCGAACACCGGGGAGCTGTTTTTT	CASSLSRSSKRANTGELFF
NA	TRBV29-1	TRBJ2-2	NA	TGCAGCGTTCCGCGCAGGGTAGACACCGGGGAGCTGTTTTTT	CSVPRRVDTGELFF
TRBD1	TRBV4-1	TRBJ1-3	NA	TGCGCCAGCAGCCAAGCTCCACAGGGGGCTGGAAACACCATATATTTT	CASSQAPQGAGNTIYF
NA	TRBV29-1	TRBJ1-1	few	TGCAGCGTTGGCCAGGACGGTGCTTTCTTT	CSVGQDGAFF
NA	TRBV18	TRBJ2-3	few	TGTGCCAGCTCACCAACGGGGGGCACCGCAGATACGCAGTATTTT	CASSPTGGTADTQYF
NA	TRBV5-5	TRBJ1-1	once	TGTGCCAGCAGCCCTCCGTATAGGGAGAACACTGAAGCTTTCTTT	CASSPPYRENTEAFF
TRBD1	TRBV2	TRBJ1-4	few	TGTGCCAGCAGTGCCGAAGGGACAGGGTTCGAAAAACTGTTTTTT	CASSAEGTGFEKLFF
NA	TRBV20-1	TRBJ1-5	many	TGCAGTGCTAGGAGGTCGGCAGCCACTAATCAGCCCCAGCATTTT	CSARRSAATNQPQHF
TRBD2	TRBV6-6	TRBJ2-7	many	TGTGCCAGCAGTACGATAGCGGGGCCCTCCTACGAGCAGTACTTC	CASSTIAGPSYEQYF
NA	TRBV29-1	TRBJ2-4	many	TGCAGCGTTGCCCCTAGGGACATTCAGTACTTC	CSVAPRDIQYF
NA	TRBV6-6	TRBJ2-1	many	TGTGCCAGCAGTTCCCGACAGGTCTCCTACAATGAGCAGTTCTTC	CASSSRQVSYNEQFF
TRBD2	TRBV29-1	TRBJ2-2	many	TGCAGCGCTAGGACTAGCGGGGTAGCAGGAACCGGGGAGCTGTTTTTT	CSARTSGVAGTGELFF
NA	TRBV18	TRBJ1-4	NA	TGTGCCAGCTCACCTCAGCTGGCAGGGAATGAAAAACTGTTTTTT	CASSPQLAGNEKLFF
NA	TRBV27	TRBJ2-3	NA	TGTGCCAGCAGTTTCAGGGGTGGCACAGATACGCAGTATTTT	CASSFRGGTDTQYF
NA	TRBV7-9	TRBJ1-1	once	TGTGCCAGCAGCATCTCAGATTTCACTGAAGCTTTCTTT	CASSISDFTEAFF
TRBD2	TRBV4-1	TRBJ2-7	few	TGCGCCAGCAGCCAAGGAGGACTAGCGGGTAACTACGAGCAGTACTTC	CASSQGGLAGNYEQYF
NA	TRBV4-2	TRBJ2-3	many	TGTGCCAGCAGCCAAGTAGGGGGAGCCAGCACAGATACGCAGTATTTT	CASSQVGGASTDTQYF
NA	TRBV7-2	TRBJ2-1	NA	TGTGCCAGCACCAGACCAGGGGTGCATGAGCAGTTCTTC	CASTRPGVHEQFF
TRBD2	TRBV29-1	TRBJ2-3	NA	TGCAGCGTTGCTAGCGGGTGGCTAGATACGCAGTATTTT	CSVASGWLDTQYF